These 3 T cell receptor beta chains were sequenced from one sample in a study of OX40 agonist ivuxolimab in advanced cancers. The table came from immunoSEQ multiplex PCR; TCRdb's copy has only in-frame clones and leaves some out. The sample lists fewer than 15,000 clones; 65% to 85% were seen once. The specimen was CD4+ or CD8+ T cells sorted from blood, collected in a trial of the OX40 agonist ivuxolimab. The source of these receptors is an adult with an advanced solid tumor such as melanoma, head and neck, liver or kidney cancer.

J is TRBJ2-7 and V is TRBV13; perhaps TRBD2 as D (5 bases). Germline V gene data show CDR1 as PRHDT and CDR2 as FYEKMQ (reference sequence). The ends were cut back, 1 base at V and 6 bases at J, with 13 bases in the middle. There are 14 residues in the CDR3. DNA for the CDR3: TGTGCCAGCAGCTTAGCCACAGCACGGGGCGAGCAGTACTTC. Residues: CASSLATARGEQYF.

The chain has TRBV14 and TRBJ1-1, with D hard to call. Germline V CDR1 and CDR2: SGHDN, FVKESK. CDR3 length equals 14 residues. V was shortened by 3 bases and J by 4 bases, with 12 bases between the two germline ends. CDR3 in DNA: TGTGCCAGCAGCCACACGTATGGGAGCACTGAAGCTTTCTTT. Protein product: CASSHTYGSTEAFF. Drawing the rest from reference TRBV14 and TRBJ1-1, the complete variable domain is EAGVTQFPSHSVIEKGQTVTLRCDPISGHDNLYWYRRVMGKEIKFLLHFVKESKQDESGMPNNRFLAERTGGTYSTLKVQPAELEDSGVYFCASSHTYGSTEAFFGQGTRLTVV.

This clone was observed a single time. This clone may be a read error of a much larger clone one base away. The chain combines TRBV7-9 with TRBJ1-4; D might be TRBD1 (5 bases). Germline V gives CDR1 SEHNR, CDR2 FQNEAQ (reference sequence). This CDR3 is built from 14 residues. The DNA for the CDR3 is TGTGCCGGCAGCTTAGGGGAAGCGGAGGAAAAACTGTTTTTT. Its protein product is CAGSLGEAEEKLFF. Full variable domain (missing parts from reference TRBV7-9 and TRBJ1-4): DTGVSQNPRHKITKRGQNVTFRCDPISEHNRLYWYRQTLGQGPEFLTYFQNEAQLEKSRLLSDRFSAERPKGSFSTLEIQRTEQGDSAMYLCAGSLGEAEEKLFFGSGTQLSVL.